The 6 T cell receptor beta chains below all came from one sample that was sequenced in a study of CD8 T cells in Susac syndrome. Random-hexamer reverse transcription was applied to roughly 0.45 to 1 ug RNA. Using its own MiXCR run on the immunoSEQ multiplex PCR reads, TCRdb lists one record per CDR3 protein. The sample includes about 140,000 distinct CDR3 sequences, about 95% seen only once; the top ten take about 0.18%. The sample was CD8+ T cells from PBMCs. Every receptor here comes from a human donor with Susac syndrome.

This sequence joins TRBV28 and TRBJ2-3; 7 bases agree with TRBD1. The length of the CDR3 is 15 residues. The trim removed 3 bases at V and 5 bases at J, leaving 8 bases unmatched. Germline loops: CDR1 MDHEN, CDR2 SYDVKM. CDR3 coding DNA: TGTGCCAGCAGTTTGGTAGGGGGCGCAGGAGATACGCAGTATTTT. Amino acid sequence: CASSLVGGAGDTQYF. The variable domain in full, completed from reference TRBV28 and TRBJ2-3, reads DVKVTQSSRYLVKRTGEKVFLECVQDMDHENMFWYRQDPGLGLRLIYFSYDVKMKEKGDIPEGYSVSREKKERFSLILESASTNQTSMYLCASSLVGGAGDTQYFGPGTRLTVL.

The chain links TRBV4-1 to TRBJ2-1; D might be TRBD2 (7 bases). The V and J ends lost 4 bases and 5 bases respectively, with 15 bases between them. In germline, CDR1 is MGHRA, CDR2 YSYEKL. The CDR3 totals 15 residues. The CDR3 sequence: CASSLRGGGHNEQFF. CDR3 in DNA: TGCGCCAGCAGCCTTAGGGGGGGAGGTCACAATGAGCAGTTCTTC.

The chain couples TRBV4-1 to TRBJ2-1; a possible D gene is TRBD2 (6 bases). Germline CDR1 MGHRA, CDR2 YSYEKL. This CDR3 contains 13 residues. V lost 4 bases, J lost 10 bases, and 14 bases lay in between. CDR3 DNA sequence: TGCGCCAGCAGCCGGTTTGCTAGCGCCGAGCAGTTCTTC. Translated, it gives CASSRFASAEQFF.

The V and J genes are TRBV10-3 and TRBJ2-1; D remains unclear. Germline CDR1 ENHRY, CDR2 SYGVKD. V lost 0 bases and J lost 5, with 5 bases in between. The CDR3 extends over 13 amino acids. Here the CDR3 reads CAISESANNEQFF. CDR3 DNA sequence: TGTGCCATCAGTGAGTCGGCTAACAATGAGCAGTTCTTC.

The chain joins TRBV5-1 to TRBJ2-7; 12 bases agree with TRBD2. CDR3 size: 15 residues. V shed 4 bases and J 1 base; nucleotides not matched to a gene: 3. Germline CDR1 is SGHRS and CDR2 is YFSETQ. CDR3 residues: CASSVGTSGSYEQYF. DNA of the CDR3: TGCGCCAGCAGCGTCGGGACTAGCGGGTCCTACGAGCAGTACTTC.

V usage is TRBV30 and J usage is TRBJ1-1, with D unresolved. The germline gives CDR1 GTSNPN, CDR2 SVGIG (reference sequence). Trimming cost V 2 bases and J 1 base, with 11 bases left between them. The CDR3 runs to 14 residues. CDR3 nucleotide sequence: TGTGCCTGGAGTCCGCTGTTTCAGAACACTGAAGCTTTCTTT. Encoded protein: CAWSPLFQNTEAFF.